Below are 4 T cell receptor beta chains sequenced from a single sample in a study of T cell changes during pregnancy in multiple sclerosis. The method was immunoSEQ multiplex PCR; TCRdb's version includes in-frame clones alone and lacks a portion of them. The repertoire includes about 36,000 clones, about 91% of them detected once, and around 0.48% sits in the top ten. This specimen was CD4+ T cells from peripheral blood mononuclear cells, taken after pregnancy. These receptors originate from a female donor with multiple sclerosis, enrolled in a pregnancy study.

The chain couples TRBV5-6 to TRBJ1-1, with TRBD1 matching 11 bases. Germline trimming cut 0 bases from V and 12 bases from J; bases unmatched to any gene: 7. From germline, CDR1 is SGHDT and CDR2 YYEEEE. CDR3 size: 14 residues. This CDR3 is CASSLGGTGGSPFF. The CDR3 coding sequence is TGTGCCAGCAGCTTGGGGGGGACAGGGGGTTCGCCTTTCTTT.

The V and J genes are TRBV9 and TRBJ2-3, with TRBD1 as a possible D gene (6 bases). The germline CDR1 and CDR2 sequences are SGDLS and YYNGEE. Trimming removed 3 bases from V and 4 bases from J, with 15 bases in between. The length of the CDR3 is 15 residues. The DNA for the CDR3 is TGTGCCAGCAGCGCCTTGGGGCAGGGGCCAGATACGCAGTATTTT. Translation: CASSALGQGPDTQYF.

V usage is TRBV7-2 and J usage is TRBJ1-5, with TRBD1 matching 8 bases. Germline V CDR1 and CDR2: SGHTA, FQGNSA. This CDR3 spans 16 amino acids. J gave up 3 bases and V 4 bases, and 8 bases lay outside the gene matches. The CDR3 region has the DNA TGTGCCAGCAGCTCTCGGGCAGGGGGCGACAATCAGCCCCAGCATTTT. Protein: CASSSRAGGDNQPQHF.

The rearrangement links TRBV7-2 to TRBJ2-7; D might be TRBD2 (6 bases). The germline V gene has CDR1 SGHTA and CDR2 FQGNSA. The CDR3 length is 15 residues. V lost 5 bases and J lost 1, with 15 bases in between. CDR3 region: CASSDRDFISYEQYF. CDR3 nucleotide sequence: TGTGCCAGCAGCGACCGGGACTTTATTTCCTACGAGCAGTACTTC.